Listed below are T cell receptor beta chains from one sample, sequenced in a study of Ad26.COV2.S vaccination and SARS-CoV-2 variants. Only in-frame clones appear in the TCRdb table, and some are missing; sequencing was by immunoSEQ multiplex PCR. In the table there are about 350,000 clones, approximately 86% of which are singletons. The sample in question was peripheral blood, obtained in a trial of Ad26.COV2.S vaccine versus placebo. Receptors were obtained from a person aged 18 to 65 who received the Ad26.COV2.S COVID-19 vaccine or a placebo. Both conserved end residues are part of each CDR3. The D gene is left open where the match is weak. Clone sizes are given selectively: once, few, many, or a class where the clone is expanded.

v_gene	d_gene	abundance	j_gene	CDR3aa	CDR3nt
TRBV5-1	.	.	TRBJ2-7	CASSFQGYNEQYF	TGCGCCAGCAGCTTTCAGGGGTACAACGAGCAGTACTTC
TRBV6-1	.	.	TRBJ1-3	CASSERVGGRGNTIYF	TGTGCCAGCAGTGAACGTGTGGGGGGAAGAGGAAACACCATATATTTT
TRBV4-3	.	.	TRBJ2-6	CASSFDPSGANVLTF	TGCGCCAGCAGCTTCGACCCCTCTGGGGCCAACGTCCTGACTTTC
TRBV7-6	.	.	TRBJ2-1	CASSLGLSSYNEQFF	TGTGCCAGCAGCTTAGGACTTAGCTCCTACAATGAGCAGTTCTTC
TRBV5-6	.	once	TRBJ2-7	CASTSPLSIHEQYF	TGTGCCAGCACTTCCCCCCTCTCTATCCACGAGCAGTACTTC
TRBV6-2/TRBV6-3	TRBD1	.	TRBJ2-3	CASSPDREPSGDTQYF	TGTGCCAGCAGTCCCGACAGGGAACCCTCAGGAGATACGCAGTATTTT
TRBV3-1/TRBV3-2	.	.	TRBJ2-3	CASSQSEIYTLPSTDTQYF	TGTGCCAGCAGCCAAAGCGAGATTTACACCCTTCCTAGCACAGATACGCAGTATTTT
TRBV7-3	.	once	TRBJ1-5	CASSSWLQPQHF	TGTGCCAGCAGCTCTTGGTTGCAGCCCCAGCATTTT
TRBV27	.	.	TRBJ2-7	CASSPLLAVLYEQYF	TGTGCCAGCAGCCCCCTTTTGGCGGTCCTATACGAGCAGTACTTC
TRBV6-5	.	.	TRBJ1-5	CASRGTSNQPQHF	TGTGCCAGCAGGGGAACAAGCAATCAGCCCCAGCATTTT
TRBV6-5	.	.	TRBJ1-5	CASSRGGGRAQHF	TGTGCCAGCAGTCGAGGAGGGGGTCGGGCCCAGCATTTT
TRBV5-1	TRBD1	.	TRBJ1-6	CASTSGTGEGKPLHF	TGCGCCAGCACGTCAGGGACAGGGGAGGGGAAACCCCTCCACTTT
TRBV7-9	.	.	TRBJ1-1	CASSYDSEAFF	TGTGCCAGCAGCTACGACAGCGAAGCTTTCTTT
TRBV18	TRBD1	.	TRBJ2-7	CASSPGTVYEQYF	TGTGCCAGCTCACCCGGGACAGTCTACGAGCAGTACTTC
TRBV7-9	.	.	TRBJ1-1	CASSLVRDNEAFF	TGTGCCAGCAGCTTAGTCAGAGACAATGAAGCTTTCTTT
TRBV2	.	few	TRBJ2-7	CASRDGPGLYEQYF	TGTGCCAGCAGGGACGGTCCTGGACTCTACGAGCAGTACTTC
TRBV7-9	.	.	TRBJ2-7	CASSLGWSSYEQYF	TGTGCCAGCAGCTTAGGCTGGTCTTCCTACGAGCAGTACTTC
TRBV10-3	.	once	TRBJ1-1	CAISTGTNTEAFF	TGTGCCATCAGCACCGGGACGAACACTGAAGCTTTCTTT
TRBV6-1	.	few	TRBJ1-2	CASSEMGSHTNYGYTF	TGTGCCAGCAGTGAAATGGGGAGCCATACTAACTATGGCTACACCTTC
TRBV3-1/TRBV3-2	.	.	TRBJ1-5	CASSHAGGNQPQHF	TGTGCCAGCAGCCACGCCGGGGGGAATCAGCCCCAGCATTTT
TRBV11-2	TRBD1	once	TRBJ2-3	CASGPGQGAADTQYF	TGTGCCAGTGGGCCGGGACAGGGGGCGGCAGATACGCAGTATTTT
TRBV5-1	.	.	TRBJ2-7	CASSLGTLAYEQYF	TGCGCCAGCAGCCTCGGGACCTTGGCCTACGAGCAGTACTTC
TRBV28	.	.	TRBJ2-3	CATGRKTGADTQYF	TGTGCCACCGGCCGAAAAACCGGAGCAGATACGCAGTATTTT
TRBV29-1	.	.	TRBJ1-2	CSVDKPNYGYTF	TGCAGCGTGGACAAGCCTAACTATGGCTACACCTTC
TRBV4-3	.	.	TRBJ1-6	CASSPGTAGRALHF	TGCGCCAGCAGCCCCGGGACTGCCGGACGGGCCCTCCACTTT
TRBV24-1	.	.	TRBJ2-1	CATSDPRTEQFF	TGTGCCACCAGTGATCCACGGACAGAGCAGTTCTTC
TRBV25-1	.	.	TRBJ1-2	CASSPKRTLSASNYGYTF	TGTGCCAGCAGTCCCAAGCGGACACTTTCAGCATCTAACTATGGCTACACCTTC
TRBV25-1	TRBD2	.	TRBJ2-7	CASSEFPGGPFGEQYF	TGTGCCAGCAGTGAATTTCCGGGAGGGCCGTTTGGAGAGCAGTACTTC
TRBV2	.	many	TRBJ1-6	CASSDLGTNNSPLHF	TGTGCCAGCAGTGATTTAGGGACAAATAATTCACCCCTCCACTTT
TRBV7-2	TRBD1	.	TRBJ1-4	CASSPRGQVLFF	TGTGCCAGCAGCCCCAGGGGGCAGGTTTTGTTTTTT
TRBV9	.	.	TRBJ2-7	CASSSGETPYEQYF	TGTGCCAGCAGCTCCGGGGAGACCCCCTACGAGCAGTACTTC
TRBV24-1	.	.	TRBJ2-3	CATSDFHSSDTQYF	TGTGCCACCAGTGATTTCCATAGTTCAGATACGCAGTATTTT
TRBV14	TRBD2	.	TRBJ2-5	CASSQGASGGETQYF	TGTGCCAGCAGCCAAGGGGCTAGCGGGGGTGAGACCCAGTACTTC
TRBV6-2/TRBV6-3	.	.	TRBJ2-2	CASSYPAGGVDTGELFF	TGTGCCAGCAGTTACCCCGCTGGCGGGGTTGACACCGGGGAGCTGTTTTTT
TRBV28	.	.	TRBJ1-2	CASTTRPVYGYTF	TGTGCCAGCACGACACGACCGGTCTATGGCTACACCTTC
TRBV30	TRBD1	.	TRBJ1-6	CAWTGGSYNSPLHF	TGTGCCTGGACAGGGGGCTCCTATAATTCACCCCTCCACTTT
TRBV19	.	few	TRBJ1-1	CASSRGTNTEAFF	TGTGCCAGTAGTAGAGGGACCAACACTGAAGCTTTCTTT
TRBV19	TRBD2	.	TRBJ2-3	CASSIGGADTQYF	TGTGCCAGTAGTATTGGGGGGGCAGATACGCAGTATTTT
TRBV9	.	.	TRBJ2-3	CASSPEWGGTDTQYF	TGTGCCAGCAGCCCCGAGTGGGGGGGCACAGATACGCAGTATTTT
TRBV7-9	.	.	TRBJ1-2	CASSPQGSRSYGYTF	TGTGCCAGCAGCCCGCAGGGGAGTAGGAGCTATGGCTACACCTTC
TRBV18	.	.	TRBJ2-7	CASSPLNRVYEQYF	TGTGCCAGCTCACCACTGAACAGGGTCTACGAGCAGTACTTC
TRBV9	TRBD2	.	TRBJ2-1	CASSVRGSGGSYNEQFF	TGTGCCAGCAGCGTGAGAGGGAGCGGGGGGTCCTACAATGAGCAGTTCTTC
TRBV9	.	.	TRBJ2-1	CASSVARVGGNEQFF	TGTGCCAGCAGCGTAGCGCGGGTTGGAGGCAATGAGCAGTTCTTC
TRBV4-1	.	.	TRBJ1-5	CASSQGPGRYLDQPQHF	TGCGCCAGCAGCCAAGGTCCAGGTAGATACTTGGATCAGCCCCAGCATTTT
TRBV6-2/TRBV6-3	.	.	TRBJ2-1	CASSWGEVLLSKRDEQFF	TGTGCCAGCAGTTGGGGAGAAGTCCTTCTTAGCAAGCGGGATGAGCAGTTCTTC
TRBV11-3	.	.	TRBJ2-1	CASSLDAGRYNEQFF	TGTGCCAGCAGCTTAGATGCGGGCCGCTACAATGAGCAGTTCTTC
TRBV7-2	.	.	TRBJ1-3	CASSFDSSGNTIYF	TGTGCCAGCAGCTTCGATAGCTCTGGAAACACCATATATTTT
TRBV27	.	.	TRBJ1-6	CASRISNSPLHF	TGTGCCAGCAGGATTAGTAATTCACCCCTCCACTTT
TRBV9	TRBD1	once	TRBJ1-5	CASSAGTGNQPQHF	TGTGCCAGCAGCGCCGGGACAGGGAATCAGCCCCAGCATTTT
TRBV10-2	.	.	TRBJ1-5	CASSDKIGRGGNQPQHF	TGCGCCAGCAGTGATAAGATAGGCAGGGGAGGCAATCAGCCCCAGCATTTT
TRBV19	.	.	TRBJ2-2	CASSFVGTGELFF	TGTGCCAGTAGTTTCGTGGGCACCGGGGAGCTGTTTTTT
TRBV2	TRBD2	.	TRBJ2-7	CASSWTGLGLAGAGYEQYF	TGTGCCAGCAGTTGGACAGGGCTGGGACTAGCGGGAGCCGGCTACGAGCAGTACTTC
TRBV2	.	few	TRBJ1-2	CASSRDNYGYTF	TGTGCCAGCAGTCGGGACAACTATGGCTACACCTTC